These 7 T cell receptor beta chains were all obtained from the same sample, sequenced in a study of CD8+CD57+ T cells in acquired aplastic anemia. Genomic DNA was employed as the template in profiling TCR beta VDJ and CDR3. TCRdb used MiXCR to reprocess the reads, holding one entry per CDR3 protein. The sample yields around 250,000 distinct CDR3 sequences, less than 85% seen once. Patients chosen for sequencing had CD8+CD57+ cells that had expanded, as shown by flow cytometry. Sequences were obtained from sorted CD4+, CD8+, or CD8+CD57+ T cells (not recorded which) from PBMCs. These receptors were obtained from a human donor with aplastic anemia.

Remarks on this clonotype: Compared with germline, one end of the junction differs, possibly owing to a read error. This chain uses TRBV7-9 with TRBJ1-6; D remains unclear. The CDR3 runs to 14 residues. The germline CDR1 and CDR2 sequences are SEHNR and FQNEAQ (reference sequence). The CDR3 is CAYEVDAYQETQYF. CDR3 nucleotide sequence: TGTGCCTACGAGGTAGACGCGTACCAAGAGACCCAGTACTTT.

This clonotype has just a few counts. The genes are TRBV5-8 and TRBJ2-3; D call uncertain. Germline values: CDR1 SGHTS, CDR2 YDEGEE. V lost 3 bases and J 3 bases, leaving 8 bases between the germline ends. CDR3 size: 13 residues. CDR3 in amino acids: CASSYERTDTQYF. Written as DNA, the CDR3 is TGTGCCAGCAGCTACGAAAGAACAGATACGCAGTATTTT.

With respect to this clonotype: At one of its ends the junction is not consistent with the germline gene, which may arise from a read error. The chain combines TRBV11-3 with TRBJ2-2; no clear D. There are 12 residues in the CDR3. Germline assignment: CDR1 SGHNT and CDR2 YENEEA. The CDR3 DNA follows: TGTGCCAGCAGCTTAGTACTGGCAGAGCTGATTTTT. It specifies CASSLVLAELIF.

The chain combines TRBV7-9 with TRBJ2-3; unclear D gene. Germline CDR1 reads SEHNR; CDR2 reads FQNEAQ (reference sequence). The CDR3 has 12 amino acids. The germline V and J ends were trimmed by 3 bases and 13 bases, with 14 bases remaining between them. CDR3 region: CASSFGRGREYF. In DNA form, the CDR3 reads TGTGCCAGCAGCTTTGGAAGAGGTAGGGAGTATTTT.

This clonotype has a handful of counts. The V gene is TRBV7-2, the J gene TRBJ2-7, with a possible D match to TRBD1 (5 bases). Germline lookup yields CDR1 SGHTA and CDR2 FQGNSA. This CDR3 region has 18 residues. Trimming left V 4 bases short and J 1 base short, with 23 bases between. CDR3 amino acids: CASSSQPDETALSYEQYV. The CDR3 DNA sequence: TGTGCCAGCAGCTCACAGCCAGACGAGACAGCCCTTTCCTACGAGCAGTACGTC.

The chain links TRBV7-9 to TRBJ2-5, with 8 bases lining up with TRBD2. CDR1 SEHNR and CDR2 FQNEAQ come from the germline V gene (reference sequence). J was trimmed by 7 bases and V by 5 bases; bases with no gene match: 18. The CDR3 runs 17 residues. DNA of the CDR3: TGTGCCAGCAGCCAAGAAGGGTCGGGGGGGCCGGATACGACCCAGTACTTC. Translating gives CASSQEGSGGPDTTQYF.

Of note for this clonotype: The junction shows a germline mismatch at one end, possibly a read error. The chain uses TRBV4-3 and TRBJ2-1; TRBD1 aligns across 7 bases. Germline V gene lookup returns CDR1 LGHNA and CDR2 YSLEER. CDR3 size: 14 residues. CDR3 region: CASSQEGTDNEQFF. In nucleotides, the CDR3 is TGCGCCAGCAGTCAAGAAGGGACAGACAATGAGCAGTTCTTC.